The next 28 T cell receptor beta chains were all read from a single sample in a study of T cell responses to AZD1222 COVID-19 vaccine. The method was immunoSEQ multiplex PCR; TCRdb's version includes in-frame clones alone and lacks a portion of them. The sample holds about 120,000 clones, roughly nine tenths seen once. The sample consisted of peripheral blood, taken on day 0 of AZD1222 vaccination. The receptors were gathered from an adult in good health.

The chain couples TRBV9 to TRBJ2-7; no clear D. In germline, CDR1 is SGDLS, CDR2 YYNGEE. This CDR3 is 16 amino acids long. V gave up 5 bases and J gave up 3 bases, with 21 bases separating them. This chain's CDR3 is CASRAPMLRDYYEQYF. CDR3 nucleotides: TGTGCCAGCAGAGCCCCAATGCTTAGAGATTACTACGAGCAGTACTTC.

The rearrangement links TRBV28 to TRBJ1-1; TRBD1 might be the D (6 bases). V lost 9 bases and J lost 10, with 12 bases in between. From germline, CDR1 is MDHEN and CDR2 SYDVKM. The CDR3 has 10 amino acids. The CDR3: CASGRGRAFF. The CDR3 DNA follows: TGTGCCAGTGGTAGGGGGAGAGCTTTCTTT. The whole variable domain, filled in from reference TRBV28 and TRBJ1-1, reads DVKVTQSSRYLVKRTGEKVFLECVQDMDHENMFWYRQDPGLGLRLIYFSYDVKMKEKGDIPEGYSVSREKKERFSLILESASTNQTSMYLCASGRGRAFFGQGTRLTVV.

The rearrangement uses TRBV9 and TRBJ1-2, with a tentative D call TRBD1 (5 bases). There are 15 residues in the CDR3. CDR1 is SGDLS and CDR2 is YYNGEE in the germline V gene. Trimming left V 0 bases short and J 3 bases short, with 12 bases between. This chain's CDR3 is CASSVGGGVDYGYTF. The CDR3 DNA reads TGTGCCAGCAGCGTAGGGGGAGGGGTTGACTATGGCTACACCTTC.

The genes are TRBV10-3 and TRBJ1-3; D is uncertain. CDR3 length equals 13 residues. V was cut by 5 bases and J by 0 bases, with 5 bases left in between. Germline CDR1 reads ENHRY; CDR2 reads SYGVKD. For the CDR3, the DNA is TGTGCCATCAGTACGAGCTCTGGAAACACCATATATTTT. It translates to CAISTSSGNTIYF.

V gene TRBV5-8 combines with J gene TRBJ1-4; D unresolved. The CDR3 length is 13 residues. Looked up from germline, CDR1 is SGHTS and CDR2 is YDEGEE. The V end lost 0 bases, the J end lost 7 bases, and 7 bases lay between the germline ends. The CDR3 reads CASSLDRGEKLFF. The CDR3 nucleotides read TGTGCCAGCAGCTTGGATCGGGGTGAAAAACTGTTTTTT.

This chain connects TRBV12-5 to TRBJ2-4; weak D call: TRBD2 (6 bases). CDR3 length: 15 residues. CDR1 and CDR2 (germline): LGHNT, FRNRAP. The V end lost 7 bases, the J end lost 0 bases, and 13 bases lay between the germline ends. In DNA form, the CDR3 reads TGTGCTAGTGCCCCCGGGGGACTAGCCAAAAACATTCAGTACTTC. Translated, it gives CASAPGGLAKNIQYF.

The chain couples TRBV12-3 or TRBV12-4 to TRBJ1-2; TRBD1 is a possible D gene (5 bases). The CDR3 has 13 amino acids. V was cut by 2 bases and J by 7 bases, with 11 bases left in between. The CDR3 loop is CASSLRHGGGYTF. For the CDR3, the DNA is TGTGCCAGCAGTTTACGACACGGGGGTGGCTACACCTTC.

The rearrangement joins TRBV2 to TRBJ2-2; 10 bases align to TRBD1. CDR1 and CDR2 from the germline V gene are SNHLY and FYNNEI. The CDR3 contains 15 residues. V lost 0 bases and J lost 5; bases outside the gene matches: 0. The CDR3 here is CASSEAGQGTGELFF. CDR3 DNA sequence: TGTGCCAGCAGTGAAGCGGGACAGGGGACCGGGGAGCTGTTTTTT.

The chain combines TRBV19 with TRBJ1-5; D call uncertain. In germline, CDR1 is LNHDA, CDR2 SQIVND (reference sequence). The CDR3 length is 13 residues. Trimming shortened V by 2 bases and J by 4 bases, and 6 bases separated the two germline ends. The CDR3 sequence: CASSIQLNQPQHF. CDR3 DNA: TGTGCCAGTAGTATACAACTAAATCAGCCCCAGCATTTT.

This chain joins TRBV4-1 and TRBJ1-1; 7 bases are shared with TRBD1. The CDR3 sequence is 17 residues long. Trimming at V came to 0 bases and at J to 0 bases, leaving 7 bases not matched to a gene. Looked up from germline, CDR1 is MGHRA and CDR2 is YSYEKL. CDR3 protein: CASSQDNWDSLNTEAFF. CDR3 sequence (DNA): TGCGCCAGCAGCCAAGATAATTGGGACAGCTTGAACACTGAAGCTTTCTTT.

The rearrangement links TRBV18 to TRBJ1-2, with D possibly being TRBD1 (6 bases). V was clipped by 3 bases and J by 0 bases, with 11 bases between them. Germline V gene lookup returns CDR1 KGHSH and CDR2 LQKENI. This CDR3 comprises 15 residues. Here the CDR3 DNA reads TGTGCCAGCTCACCGGGACAAGCTTCTAACTATGGCTACACCTTC. Translating gives CASSPGQASNYGYTF. The full variable domain, with the rest looked up from reference TRBV18 and TRBJ1-2, is NAGVMQNPRHLVRRRGQEARLRCSPMKGHSHVYWYRQLPEEGLKFMVYLQKENIIDESGMPKERFSAEFPKEGPSILRIQQVVRGDSAAYFCASSPGQASNYGYTFGSGTRLTVV.

The J gene is TRBJ1-2, the V gene TRBV27; D ambiguous. The CDR3 loop spans 13 amino acids. V was shortened by 3 bases and J by 8 bases, with 13 bases between the two germline ends. The germline V gene encodes CDR1 MNHEY and CDR2 SMNVEV (reference sequence). CDR3 bases: TGTGCCAGCAGTTTGCGACGGGGATCCGGCTACACCTTC. It codes for CASSLRRGSGYTF.

Only a few counts were recorded for this clone. V usage is TRBV6-5 and J usage is TRBJ2-3; D not certain. The CDR3 runs to 13 residues. Between the trimmed V and J ends, which lost 2 bases and 6 bases, there was a span of 9 bases. From germline, CDR1 is MNHEY and CDR2 SVGAGI. CDR3 nucleotide sequence: TGTGCCAGCAGTTACCCGAGTGGCGATACGCAGTATTTT. This encodes CASSYPSGDTQYF.

The chain combines TRBV6-1 with TRBJ1-5, with D possibly being TRBD1 (5 bases). This CDR3 region has 14 residues. Germline loops: CDR1 MNHNS, CDR2 SASEGT. With 1 base removed from V and 3 bases from J, the gap between germline ends came to 7 bases. The CDR3, as DNA: TGTGCCAGCAGTGAAGGGGGCGTCAATCAGCCCCAGCATTTT. This gives the protein CASSEGGVNQPQHF.

The genes are TRBV15 and TRBJ1-5; D is perhaps TRBD1 (6 bases). The CDR3 runs 16 residues. Trimming took 8 bases from V and 6 from J, leaving 23 bases between them. Looked up from germline, CDR1 is LNHNV and CDR2 is YYDKDF (reference sequence). Written as DNA, the CDR3 is TGTGCCACCTCACAAGGCAGGGGATTACGGGGTCAGCCCCAGCATTTT. It is translated as CATSQGRGLRGQPQHF.

The chain carries TRBV3-1 (or the pseudogene TRBV3-2) and TRBJ2-6; weak D call: TRBD2 (5 bases). Germline V gene lookup returns CDR1 LGHDT and CDR2 YNNKEL (reference sequence). The germline V and J ends were trimmed by 7 bases and 4 bases, with 11 bases remaining between them. This CDR3 has 14 amino acids. CDR3: CASTSPSGANVLTF. The CDR3 DNA sequence: TGTGCCAGCACGTCCCCTAGCGGGGCCAACGTCCTGACTTTC.

This chain uses TRBV19 with TRBJ1-3; D gene ambiguous. V lost 3 bases, J lost 0 bases, and 6 bases lay in between. Germline lookup yields CDR1 LNHDA and CDR2 SQIVND (reference sequence). CDR3 length: 14 amino acids. The CDR3 loop reads CASSMVGSGNTIYF. CDR3 DNA: TGTGCCAGTAGTATGGTGGGCTCTGGAAACACCATATATTTT.

The chain carries TRBV4-2 and TRBJ2-6; no firm D call. The germline CDR1 and CDR2 sequences are LGHNA and YNFKEQ. Trimming pared 4 bases from V and 2 bases from J, leaving 12 bases between. The CDR3 consists of 16 residues. The CDR3 DNA reads as TGTGCCAGCAGCCCTACCATTGGTGCTGGGGCCAACGTCCTGACTTTC. It codes for CASSPTIGAGANVLTF.

CDR3 in amino acids: CASSALQDYGYTF. The DNA of the CDR3 is TGTGCCAGCAGCGCTTTACAGGATTATGGCTACACCTTC. The rearrangement joins TRBV6-5 to TRBJ1-2; TRBD1 is a possible D gene (5 bases). Trimming pared 6 bases from V and 5 bases from J, leaving 13 bases between. This CDR3 comprises 13 residues. Germline CDR1 MNHEY, CDR2 SVGAGI.

The chain couples TRBV2 to TRBJ2-5; 8 nucleotides align to TRBD2. Trimming took 3 bases from V and 3 from J; bases not matched to a gene: 9. CDR3 length equals 16 residues. Germline V gives CDR1 SNHLY, CDR2 FYNNEI. The CDR3 spells CASSEEIAGLKETQYF. For the CDR3, the DNA is TGTGCCAGCAGTGAGGAGATAGCGGGACTAAAAGAGACCCAGTACTTC.

V usage is TRBV4-2 and J usage is TRBJ2-1; 7 bases agree with TRBD1. The ends lost 1 base at V and 4 bases at J; junction bases unmatched: 4. This CDR3 spans 15 amino acids. Per germline, CDR1 LGHNA and CDR2 YNFKEQ. CDR3 amino acids: CASSQGQGVYNEQFF. The CDR3 nucleotides read TGTGCCAGCAGCCAAGGGCAGGGGGTGTACAATGAGCAGTTCTTC.

This chain links TRBV18 with TRBJ2-2, with 8 bases fitting TRBD1. Germline V CDR1 and CDR2: KGHSH, LQKENI. Losses at the gene ends were 4 bases for V and 6 bases for J; bases not matched to a gene: 4. The CDR3 runs to 14 residues. The CDR3 is CASSQGQVAGELFF. CDR3 DNA: TGTGCCAGCTCACAGGGACAGGTCGCCGGGGAGCTGTTTTTT.

This chain connects TRBV9 to TRBJ2-7; possible D gene TRBD2, 5 bases. Germline V gene sequence: CDR1 SGDLS, CDR2 YYNGEE. V was clipped by 3 bases and J by 4 bases, with 17 bases between them. The CDR3 totals 15 residues. The CDR3 nucleotides are TGTGCCAGCAGCGGAGGGTTAGGAAGTCCATACGAGCAGTACTTC. Translation: CASSGGLGSPYEQYF.

The V gene is TRBV24-1, the J gene TRBJ2-3; 11 nucleotides align to TRBD1. V was pared by 4 bases and J by 4 bases, with 6 bases of the junction left unmatched. From germline, CDR1 is KGHDR and CDR2 SFDVKD. The CDR3 has 16 amino acids. CDR3 nucleotides: TGTGCCACCAGTGACCCCGGACAGGGGGCGTCAGATACGCAGTATTTT. Translated, it gives CATSDPGQGASDTQYF.

The chain is built from TRBV5-1 and TRBJ1-6, with D possibly being TRBD1 (5 bases). V lost 1 base to trimming and J lost 9 bases, with 14 bases between them. CDR1 and CDR2 (germline): SGHRS, YFSETQ. The CDR3 spans 15 residues. CDR3 in amino acids: CASSLRQGTFSPLHF. Here the CDR3 DNA reads TGCGCCAGCAGCTTGAGGCAGGGAACCTTTTCACCCCTCCACTTT.

The chain carries TRBV30 and TRBJ2-6; perhaps TRBD1 as D (5 bases). The germline V and J ends were trimmed by 4 bases and 4 bases, with 20 bases remaining between them. This CDR3 has 17 residues. CDR1 is GTSNPN and CDR2 is SVGIG in the germline V gene (reference sequence). For the CDR3, the DNA is TGTGCCTGGATACTTGACAGTAGGGGATTGGGGGCCAACGTCCTGACTTTC. It yields the protein CAWILDSRGLGANVLTF.

This clone was seen a handful of times. The chain joins TRBV18 to TRBJ2-5; 7 bases match TRBD2. The J segment lost 4 bases and the V segment lost 6 bases, leaving 11 bases of the junction unmatched. CDR1 and CDR2 from the germline V gene are KGHSH and LQKENI. CDR3 length: 15 amino acids. The DNA for the CDR3 is TGTGCCAGCTCGCCCCCTCGAGGCGGGAGAGAGACCCAGTACTTC. It is translated as CASSPPRGGRETQYF.

This clone appeared a single time. This rearrangement joins TRBV7-9 to TRBJ1-3, with TRBD1 matching 7 bases. CDR3 size: 16 residues. Germline-derived CDR1 and CDR2 are SEHNR and FQNEAQ (reference sequence). With 4 bases clipped from V and 0 bases from J, the junction kept 6 bases outside the gene matches. CDR3 sequence (DNA): TGTGCCAGCAGCTCCAGGGGGGCTAGCTCTGGAAACACCATATATTTT. Residues: CASSSRGASSGNTIYF.